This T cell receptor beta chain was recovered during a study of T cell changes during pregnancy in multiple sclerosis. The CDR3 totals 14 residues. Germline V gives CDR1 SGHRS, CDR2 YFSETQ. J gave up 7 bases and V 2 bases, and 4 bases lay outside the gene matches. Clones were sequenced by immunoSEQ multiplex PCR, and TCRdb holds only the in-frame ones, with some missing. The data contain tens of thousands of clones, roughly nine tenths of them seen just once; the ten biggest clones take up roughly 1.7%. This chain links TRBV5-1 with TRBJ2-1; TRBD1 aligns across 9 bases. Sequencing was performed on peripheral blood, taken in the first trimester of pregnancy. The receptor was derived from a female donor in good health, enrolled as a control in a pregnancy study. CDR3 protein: CASSLGQGWNEQFF. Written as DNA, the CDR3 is TGCGCCAGCAGCTTAGGACAGGGGTGGAATGAGCAGTTCTTC. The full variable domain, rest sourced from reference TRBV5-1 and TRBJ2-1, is KAGVTQTPRYLIKTRGQQVTLSCSPISGHRSVSWYQQTPGQGLQFLFEYFSETQRNKGNFPGRFSGRQFSNSRSEMNVSTLELGDSALYLCASSLGQGWNEQFFGPGTRLTVL.